This T cell receptor (beta chain) is from a study of shared clonotypes between healthy human individuals. Per the germline V gene, CDR1 is MNHNS and CDR2 is SASEGT. This CDR3 comprises 13 residues. V dropped 7 bases and J dropped 6 bases, with 13 bases sitting between them. CD45RO-negative cells were positively selected for CCR7, leaving out terminally differentiated effector memory CD45RA+ cells. Profiled with immunoSEQ multiplex PCR; TCRdb holds only in-frame clones, not every one. The table lists millions of clones, just under 95% of them singletons. The material sequenced was naive CD8+ T cells sorted from blood. This receptor was identified in a young man in good health. V is TRBV6-1 and J is TRBJ1-5, with D perhaps matching TRBD1 (6 bases). The DNA of the CDR3 is TGTGCCAGCATCACAGGGTTAGGTCAGCCCCAGCATTTT. Protein sequence: CASITGLGQPQHF.